This TCR beta chain was sequenced for a study of EBV T-cell therapy then PD-1 blockade in nasopharyngeal carcinoma. This sample's treatment: AdE1-LMPpoly-expanded autologous EBV-specific T-cell therapy followed by anti-PD-1 nivolumab. Sequenced by immunoSEQ multiplex PCR; TCRdb stores in-frame clones only, minus some. The sample carries 17,000 or so clones, over 80% recorded once. About this clone itself: The antigen is not known.

The germline V gene has CDR1 SEHNR and CDR2 FQNEAQ (reference sequence). V dropped 5 bases and J dropped 4 bases, with 12 bases sitting between them. The CDR3 is 14 residues long. V and J are TRBV7-9 and TRBJ1-5, with a possible D match to TRBD1 (5 bases). The origin of this receptor is a man in his forties with nasopharyngeal carcinoma. This material consisted of CD8+ T cells from blood, taken at day 0 from a patient whose treatment included autologous EBV-specific T cells and nivolumab. The CDR3 DNA follows: TGTGCCAGCAGCCACCATTCAGGGAATCAGCCCCAGCATTTT. Translating it yields CASSHHSGNQPQHF.